Following are 24 T cell receptor beta chains from one sample sequenced in a study of blood T cell repertoires in COVID-19. Libraries were prepared by immunoSEQ multiplex PCR; TCRdb keeps only in-frame clonotypes and omits some of them. Found here are about 99,000 clones, around 87% of them singletons; the top ten hold around 14%. Sequenced sample: peripheral blood. Receptors were obtained from a man aged 50 to 59 with acute or convalescent COVID-19.

The genes are TRBV4-2 and TRBJ1-1, with a possible D match to TRBD1 (6 bases). With 1 base removed from V and 0 bases from J, the gap between germline ends came to 27 bases. This CDR3 is built from 21 residues. Germline CDR1 LGHNA, CDR2 YNFKEQ. CDR3 bases: TGTGCCAGCAGCCAAGCTGCCTTAGCGGGGGGCTCCTTAAGGATGAACACTGAAGCTTTCTTT. Amino acids: CASSQAALAGGSLRMNTEAFF.

The chain combines TRBV30 with TRBJ1-2, with TRBD1 as a possible D gene (5 bases). CDR3 size: 12 residues. V was shortened by 3 bases and J by 3 bases, with 8 bases between the two germline ends. Germline lookup yields CDR1 GTSNPN and CDR2 SVGIG (reference sequence). The CDR3 loop is CAWSGGDYGYTF. The DNA of the CDR3 is TGTGCCTGGAGCGGGGGGGACTATGGCTACACCTTC.

The chain recombines TRBV5-1 with TRBJ1-2; D gene unclear. Trimming pared 5 bases from V and 3 bases from J, leaving 11 bases between. Germline V gene lookup returns CDR1 SGHRS and CDR2 YFSETQ. The CDR3 covers 13 residues. CDR3 DNA sequence: TGCGCCAGCAGTTTTACAGCGGACTATGGCTACACCTTC. This codes for CASSFTADYGYTF.

The chain links TRBV11-3 to TRBJ1-1; possible D gene TRBD1, 5 bases. This CDR3 contains 12 residues. Germline CDR1 and CDR2: SGHNT and YENEEA. Between the trimmed V and J ends, which lost 6 bases and 7 bases, there was a span of 12 bases. Here the CDR3 DNA reads TGTGCCAGCAGTATACGGAGGGGTGAAGCTTTCTTT. Translated: CASSIRRGEAFF.

J is TRBJ2-2 and V is TRBV12-3 or TRBV12-4; D unclear. Trimming took off 6 bases at V and 2 bases at J, with 7 bases between the two ends. The CDR3 has 13 amino acids. The CDR3: CASSPVNTGELFF. The CDR3 DNA sequence: TGTGCCAGCAGCCCCGTAAACACCGGGGAGCTGTTTTTT.

The rearrangement uses TRBV29-1 and TRBJ2-1, with TRBD1 matching over 12 bases. CDR1 is SQVTM and CDR2 is ANQGSEA in the germline V gene. J was trimmed by 3 bases and V by 7 bases; bases with no gene match: 4. This CDR3 has 14 amino acids. The CDR3 DNA follows: TGCAGCGGCCGGGACAGGGGGCTCTACAATGAGCAGTTCTTC. This encodes CSGRDRGLYNEQFF.

CDR3 nucleotide sequence: TGTGCCACCAGGGGACAGTACTACAATGAGCAGTTCTTC. Translation gives CATRGQYYNEQFF. The rearrangement links TRBV24-1 to TRBJ2-1; the match to TRBD1 covers 7 bases. J lost 3 bases, V lost 7 bases, and 2 bases had no gene match. Germline V gives CDR1 KGHDR, CDR2 SFDVKD. The CDR3 contains 13 residues.

This chain uses TRBV29-1 with TRBJ1-2; D is unclear. V was clipped by 5 bases and J by 8 bases, with 12 bases between them. CDR3 length: 11 residues. The germline V gene has CDR1 SQVTM and CDR2 ANQGSEA. CDR3 bases: TGCAGCGTTCGTCAAGCTTTAGGCTACACCTTC. Residues: CSVRQALGYTF.

The V call is TRBV19, the J call TRBJ1-6; TRBD1 is a possible D gene (5 bases). Trimming took off 5 bases at V and 6 bases at J, with 8 bases between the two ends. CDR1 and CDR2 (germline): LNHDA, SQIVND (reference sequence). The length of the CDR3 is 13 residues. In nucleotides, the CDR3 is TGTGCCAGTAGTCAGGGTCCTAATTCACCCCTCCACTTT. This codes for CASSQGPNSPLHF.

J is TRBJ2-1 and V is TRBV29-1; 10 bases map to TRBD1. The trim removed 7 bases at V and 0 bases at J, leaving 3 bases unmatched. The CDR3 length is 14 residues. Germline V gives CDR1 SQVTM, CDR2 ANQGSEA. This CDR3 reads CSARTGGSYNEQFF. CDR3 DNA: TGCAGCGCAAGGACAGGGGGCTCCTACAATGAGCAGTTCTTC.

This chain links TRBV28 with TRBJ2-4; 12 positions agree with TRBD1. Germline assignment: CDR1 MDHEN and CDR2 SYDVKM. V dropped 3 bases and J dropped 6; count of bases not matched to a gene: 6. The CDR3 totals 16 residues. The CDR3 DNA reads as TGTGCCAGCAGTTTCGCCGGGACAGGGGGCAGAAACATTCAGTACTTC. Residues: CASSFAGTGGRNIQYF.

The chain recombines TRBV27 with TRBJ2-3, with a tentative D call TRBD2 (5 bases). Germline CDR1 and CDR2: MNHEY and SMNVEV (reference sequence). The CDR3 covers 13 residues. The germline V and J ends were trimmed by 7 bases and 2 bases, with 10 bases remaining between them. CDR3: CASTTDYTDTQYF. The CDR3 DNA reads TGTGCCAGCACCACCGACTACACAGATACGCAGTATTTT.

This rearrangement joins TRBV5-1 to TRBJ2-1; tentatively, D is TRBD1 (6 bases). The CDR3 totals 14 residues. Germline V gene data show CDR1 as SGHRS and CDR2 as YFSETQ. The V end was cut by 2 bases, the J end by 7 bases, with 13 bases between. The CDR3 is CASSFGHGQNEQFF. In nucleotides, the CDR3 is TGCGCCAGCAGCTTCGGACACGGACAGAATGAGCAGTTCTTC.

The chain combines TRBV19 with TRBJ1-2; tentative D call: TRBD1 (6 bases). Germline values: CDR1 LNHDA, CDR2 SQIVND (reference sequence). V was trimmed by 7 bases and J by 4 bases, leaving 13 bases between them. The CDR3 has 13 amino acids. The CDR3: CASNPDSAYGYTF. Here the CDR3 DNA reads TGTGCCAGTAACCCGGACAGCGCCTATGGCTACACCTTC.

The chain is built from TRBV5-4 and TRBJ2-7, with a possible D match to TRBD1 (6 bases). V lost 0 bases and J lost 2, with 12 bases in between. This CDR3 contains 15 residues. CDR1 SGHNT and CDR2 YYREEE come from the germline V gene (reference sequence). CDR3 sequence (DNA): TGTGCCAGCAGCTTGGGGACAGCAATAACCTACGAGCAGTACTTC. Its protein product is CASSLGTAITYEQYF.

The rearrangement uses TRBV6-6 and TRBJ1-2; 9 bases match TRBD1. CDR3 length equals 15 residues. Germline assignment: CDR1 MNHNY and CDR2 SVGAGI (reference sequence). Trimming at V came to 6 bases and at J to 1 base, leaving 6 bases not matched to a gene. In DNA, the CDR3 is TGTGCCAGCAGGCCACAGGGGGCGAATAACTATGGCTACACCTTC. Translated, it gives CASRPQGANNYGYTF.

The chain uses TRBV4-1 and TRBJ1-5; no clear D. V dropped 1 base and J dropped 7 bases, with 8 bases sitting between them. This CDR3 has 13 residues. The germline V gene has CDR1 MGHRA and CDR2 YSYEKL. The CDR3 reads CASSQGERQPQHF. The CDR3 DNA reads TGCGCCAGCAGCCAAGGGGAGCGGCAGCCCCAGCATTTT.

The rearrangement joins TRBV3-1 (or the pseudogene TRBV3-2) to TRBJ2-1; TRBD2 agrees at 8 bases. The length of the CDR3 is 14 residues. Losses at the gene ends were 3 bases for V and 9 bases for J; bases not matched to a gene: 7. Germline values: CDR1 LGHDT, CDR2 YNNKEL (reference sequence). The CDR3, as DNA: TGTGCCAGCAGCCAGGGAGCGGGAGCAGGTGAGCAGTTCTTC. Protein product: CASSQGAGAGEQFF.

The V and J genes are TRBV2 and TRBJ2-7; TRBD1 aligns across 8 bases. The CDR3 totals 15 residues. From germline, CDR1 is SNHLY and CDR2 FYNNEI. V lost 6 bases and J lost 0; bases outside the gene matches: 7. The CDR3 loop is CASRDDRGLSYEQYF. The CDR3 DNA reads TGTGCCAGCAGAGACGACAGGGGCCTCTCCTACGAGCAGTACTTC.

The V call is TRBV5-4, the J call TRBJ2-4; 9 nucleotides align to TRBD2. Trimming cost V 3 bases and J 2 bases; bases outside gene matches: 12. Germline V gene lookup returns CDR1 SGHNT and CDR2 YYREEE (reference sequence). The CDR3 covers 18 residues. The CDR3 DNA sequence: TGTGCCAGCAGCTCAACCGGGACTAGCTGGCCATCCAAAAACATTCAGTACTTC. It specifies CASSSTGTSWPSKNIQYF. The complete variable domain, with remaining parts taken from reference TRBV5-4 and TRBJ2-4, reads ETGVTQSPTHLIKTRGQQVTLRCSSQSGHNTVSWYQQALGQGPQFIFQYYREEENGRGNFPPRFSGLQFPNYSSELNVNALELDDSALYLCASSSTGTSWPSKNIQYFGAGTRLSVL.

The chain combines TRBV9 with TRBJ2-1; 9 bases match TRBD2. Germline assignment: CDR1 SGDLS and CDR2 YYNGEE. V gave up 5 bases and J gave up 3 bases; unmatched junction bases: 6. This CDR3 comprises 15 residues. Here the CDR3 reads CASRKGLAIYNEQFF. CDR3 coding DNA: TGTGCCAGCAGGAAGGGACTAGCCATCTACAATGAGCAGTTCTTC. The whole variable domain, filled in from reference TRBV9 and TRBJ2-1, reads DSGVTQTPKHLITATGQRVTLRCSPRSGDLSVYWYQQSLDQGLQFLIQYYNGEERAKGNILERFSAQQFPDLHSELNLSSLELGDSALYFCASRKGLAIYNEQFFGPGTRLTVL.

The V gene is TRBV6-5, the J gene TRBJ1-1; D is undetermined. Trimming stripped 5 bases from V and 4 bases from J, with 8 bases between. This CDR3 contains 12 residues. CDR1 is MNHEY, CDR2 SVGAGI, per germline. Written as DNA, the CDR3 is TGTGCCAGCAGTCACATGATCACTGAAGCTTTCTTT. Amino acid sequence: CASSHMITEAFF.

As DNA, the CDR3 is TGTGCCAGCAGTTACCGGGAGGGCACAGATACGCAGTATTTT. This codes for CASSYREGTDTQYF. The V and J genes are TRBV6-5 and TRBJ2-3, with 7 bases that match TRBD2. In germline, CDR1 is MNHEY, CDR2 SVGAGI. Unmatched junction bases numbered 0, after V lost 2 bases and J lost 1 base. The CDR3 has 14 residues.

The DNA for the CDR3 is TGTGCCAGTAGTATAGCGGCGGGAGTTCTTTACGAGCAGTACTTC. Translated, it gives CASSIAAGVLYEQYF. The chain has TRBV19 and TRBJ2-7, with 7 bases identical to TRBD2. The V segment lost 1 base and the J segment 4 bases; nucleotides outside the gene matches: 7. The CDR3 has 15 residues. Germline V gene lookup returns CDR1 LNHDA and CDR2 SQIVND (reference sequence).